This TCR beta chain was sequenced during a study of identical twins. Using its own MiXCR run on the 5' RACE reads, TCRdb lists one record per CDR3 protein. Among some 500,000 distinct CDR3 sequences, approximately 14% were seen once, and the ten largest hold approximately 0.52%. This CDR3 spans 15 amino acids. J lost 5 bases, V lost 5 bases, and 9 bases had no gene match. CDR1 SGHNT and CDR2 YENEEA come from the germline V gene. These data also featured in a second study, about yellow fever vaccine responses in identical twins.

Sequencing was performed on CD4+ T cells sorted from blood. The receptor comes from a woman aged 18-29 years in good health. The rearrangement joins TRBV11-3 to TRBJ2-7, with TRBD1 matching 10 bases. CDR3 in amino acids: CASSISGTGVNEQYF. For the CDR3, the DNA is TGTGCCAGCAGCATCTCCGGGACAGGGGTGAACGAGCAGTACTTC. Filled out from reference TRBV11-3 and TRBJ2-7, the complete variable domain reads EAGVVQSPRYKIIEKKQPVAFWCNPISGHNTLYWYLQNLGQGPELLIRYENEEAVDDSQLPKDRFSAERLKGVDSTLKIQPAELGDSAVYLCASSISGTGVNEQYFGPGTRLTVT.